One sample yielded the 13 T cell receptor beta chains listed below, sequenced in a study of OX40 agonist ivuxolimab in advanced cancers. Measured with immunoSEQ multiplex PCR; TCRdb has only the in-frame clones, and not every one. There are some 64,000 clones in the sample; around 92% occur only once, and 23% lies in the top ten. The starting material was CD4+ or CD8+ T cells sorted from blood, obtained in a trial of the OX40 agonist ivuxolimab. The receptors derive from an adult with an advanced solid tumor such as melanoma, head and neck, liver or kidney cancer.

This sequence joins TRBV15 and TRBJ2-1; possibly TRBD1 or TRBD2 for D (5 bases each). Between the trimmed V and J ends, which lost 1 base and 6 bases, there was a span of 10 bases. Germline V gene data show CDR1 as LNHNV and CDR2 as YYDKDF (reference sequence). The length of the CDR3 is 14 residues. CDR3 sequence (DNA): TGTGCCACCAGCAGAGGGATTGGGGGCAATGAGCAGTTCTTC. Translation: CATSRGIGGNEQFF.

This clone was seen once. The CDR3 here is CAWSVLFPPNLYSPLHF. CDR3 bases: TGTGCCTGGAGTGTACTATTTCCCCCGAATTTGTATTCACCCCTCCACTTT. This chain links TRBV30 with TRBJ1-6; D is ambiguous. This CDR3 is 17 amino acids long. Germline V gives CDR1 GTSNPN, CDR2 SVGIG (reference sequence). Trimming took 0 bases from V and 8 from J, leaving 20 bases between them.

The rearrangement uses TRBV7-9 and TRBJ2-2, with 9 bases identical to TRBD2. Trimming cost V 3 bases and J 4 bases; bases outside gene matches: 3. The CDR3 is 15 residues long. Germline V gives CDR1 SEHNR, CDR2 FQNEAQ (reference sequence). The CDR3 DNA reads as TGTGCCAGCAGCTTCGTTAGCGGGGGCACCGGGGAGCTGTTTTTT. This gives the protein CASSFVSGGTGELFF.

The chain uses TRBV6-5 and TRBJ2-7; 8 nucleotides align to TRBD2. Germline trimming cut 3 bases from V and 3 bases from J; bases unmatched to any gene: 10. The CDR3 loop spans 16 amino acids. Germline V gene sequence: CDR1 MNHEY, CDR2 SVGAGI. The CDR3 here is CASSYPVVAGNYEQYV. Here the CDR3 DNA reads TGTGCCAGCAGTTATCCCGTGGTAGCGGGGAACTACGAGCAGTACGTC.

The chain has TRBV4-3 and TRBJ1-2; the match to TRBD1 covers 8 bases. V shed 4 bases and J 7 bases; nucleotides not matched to a gene: 11. The CDR3 has 15 residues. In germline, CDR1 is LGHNA, CDR2 YSLEER. CDR3 DNA sequence: TGCGCCAGCAGCCCGGGGACAGGAGCTTTGTTTGGCTACACCTTC. Protein sequence: CASSPGTGALFGYTF.

In this sample, this clone turned up once. V and J are TRBV4-1 and TRBJ1-2; unclear D gene. V was shortened by 1 base and J by 4 bases, with 7 bases between the two germline ends. Germline loops: CDR1 MGHRA, CDR2 YSYEKL. This CDR3 is built from 13 residues. CDR3 in amino acids: CASSQGGSYGYTF. The DNA of the CDR3 is TGCGCCAGCAGCCAAGGGGGTAGCTATGGCTACACCTTC.

The chain is built from TRBV12-5 and TRBJ2-1; TRBD2 aligns across 14 bases. CDR3 length: 16 amino acids. Germline CDR1 reads LGHNT; CDR2 reads FRNRAP. V shed 2 bases and J 6 bases; nucleotides not matched to a gene: 3. The CDR3 protein is CASGLRLAGGFNEQFF. DNA for the CDR3: TGTGCTAGTGGTTTGAGACTAGCGGGAGGGTTCAATGAGCAGTTCTTC.

The V call is TRBV29-1, the J call TRBJ1-2, with a weak D call TRBD1 (6 bases). The V end was cut by 1 base, the J end by 0 bases, with 18 bases between. In germline, CDR1 is SQVTM, CDR2 ANQGSEA. This CDR3 has 17 residues. The CDR3 DNA is TGCAGCGTTGAAGGGCTGCTGACAGGCTCCCCTAACTATGGCTACACCTTC. Translating gives CSVEGLLTGSPNYGYTF.

V and J are TRBV11-2 and TRBJ2-3; maybe TRBD2 (7 bases). In germline, CDR1 is SGHAT, CDR2 FQNNGV. This CDR3 has 14 amino acids. V was shortened by 1 base and J by 4 bases, with 9 bases between the two germline ends. CDR3 sequence (DNA): TGTGCCAGCAGCTTAGCGGGGGGCTCAGATACGCAGTATTTT. The encoded protein is CASSLAGGSDTQYF. Together with reference TRBV11-2 and TRBJ2-3, the CDR3 gives the full variable domain: EAGVAQSPRYKIIEKRQSVAFWCNPISGHATLYWYQQILGQGPKLLIQFQNNGVVDDSQLPKDRFSAERLKGVDSTLKIQPAKLEDSAVYLCASSLAGGSDTQYFGPGTRLTVL.

The gene calls are TRBV19 and TRBJ1-1, with D possibly being TRBD1 (5 bases). Germline V lookup: CDR1 LNHDA, CDR2 SQIVND (reference sequence). V gave up 3 bases and J gave up 4 bases, with 9 bases separating them. The CDR3 loop spans 13 amino acids. The CDR3 bases are TGTGCCAGTAGTATCGGACAAGGCACTGAAGCTTTCTTT. Its translation: CASSIGQGTEAFF.

V usage is TRBV7-9 and J usage is TRBJ2-1; D gene unclear. CDR3 size: 11 residues. Germline-derived CDR1 and CDR2 are SEHNR and FQNEAQ (reference sequence). V dropped 3 bases and J dropped 3 bases, with 0 bases sitting between them. The CDR3 DNA is TGTGCCAGCAGCTTCTACAATGAGCAGTTCTTC. This gives the protein CASSFYNEQFF.

The gene calls are TRBV7-8 and TRBJ2-7; D unclear. The CDR3 sequence is 14 residues long. V was pared by 2 bases and J by 1 base, with 9 bases between. Germline CDR1 reads SGHVS; CDR2 reads FQNEAQ. The CDR3 spells CASSLLPESYEQYV. CDR3 nucleotides: TGTGCCAGCAGCTTATTGCCAGAATCCTACGAGCAGTACGTC.

The gene calls are TRBV18 and TRBJ1-5; possible D gene TRBD1, 5 bases. Trimming pared 0 bases from V and 1 base from J, leaving 13 bases between. The length of the CDR3 is 17 residues. Per germline, CDR1 KGHSH and CDR2 LQKENI. CDR3 residues: CASSPPIWGESNQPQHF. CDR3 nucleotides: TGTGCCAGCTCACCACCGATCTGGGGCGAGAGCAATCAGCCCCAGCATTTT.